A selection of T cell receptor beta chains follows, all from one sample in a study of beta chain features in type 1 diabetes. The assay was immunoSEQ multiplex PCR, and TCRdb's table has in-frame clones only and misses some. The sample carries about 280,000 clones, 15% recorded once. Material for sequencing was naive CD4+ T cells from blood. Receptors originate from a man aged 18 to 29 with type 1 diabetes. CDR3s include the opening cysteine and the closing phenylalanine or tryptophan. A D gene is named only where the DNA matches it firmly. Clone size is not always given. Where it is, it says once, few, many or a class for expanded clones.

>-|TRBV9|-|TRBJ1-6
CASSPYSSNNSPLHF
TGTGCCAGCAGCCCCTATTCGTCGAATAATTCACCCCTCCACTTT
>-|TRBV1|few|TRBJ2-1
CTSLKREGLDNEQFF
TGCACCAGCCTAAAGCGGGAGGGCCTCGATAATGAGCAGTTCTTC
>-|TRBV19|-|TRBJ1-5
CASSKEGQKRGNQPQHF
TGTGCCAGTAGTAAGGAGGGTCAGAAGCGGGGCAATCAGCCCCAGCATTTT
>TRBD1|TRBV5-1|few|TRBJ2-2
CASSPPGGDTGELFF
TGCGCCAGCAGCCCCCCAGGGGGCGACACCGGGGAGCTGTTTTTT
>-|TRBV11-2|-|TRBJ1-1
CASSWSRDQDTEAFF
TGTGCCAGCAGCTGGTCCCGGGATCAGGACACTGAAGCTTTCTTT
>-|TRBV4-1|-|TRBJ1-2
CASSQDHGANYGYTF
TGCGCCAGCAGCCAAGATCACGGTGCCAACTATGGCTACACCTTC
>-|TRBV4-3|few|TRBJ2-3
CASSQGHASTDTQYF
TGCGCCAGCAGCCAAGGACACGCTAGCACAGATACGCAGTATTTT
>TRBD1|TRBV28|few|TRBJ2-1
CASSLLPGQQDNEQFF
TGTGCCAGCAGTTTACTACCGGGACAGCAAGACAATGAGCAGTTCTTC
>TRBD2|TRBV7-2|few|TRBJ2-7
CASSSRLAGDYEQYF
TGTGCCAGCAGTTCACGACTAGCGGGAGACTACGAGCAGTACTTC
>-|TRBV6-1|-|TRBJ2-5
CASSVKPGQLKETQYF
TGTGCCAGCAGTGTCAAGCCGGGACAACTAAAAGAGACCCAGTACTTC
>TRBD1|TRBV5-6|-|TRBJ1-6
CASSLDRGTGALHF
TGTGCCAGCAGCTTGGACAGGGGGACGGGGGCCCTCCACTTT
>-|TRBV6-1|-|TRBJ1-5
CASSEIRVGNQPQHF
TGTGCCAGCAGTGAGATCAGGGTCGGCAATCAGCCCCAGCATTTT
>TRBD1|TRBV28|-|TRBJ2-7
CASSPPGTGGSSSYEQYF
TGTGCCAGCAGTCCACCCGGGACAGGGGGCTCGAGCTCCTACGAGCAGTACTTC
>-|TRBV7-2|-|TRBJ2-2
CASSLGAYPANTGELFF
TGTGCCAGCAGCTTAGGGGCATACCCAGCGAACACCGGGGAGCTGTTTTTT
>TRBD2|TRBV6-5|-|TRBJ2-1
CASSLSGVPYNEQFF
TGTGCCAGCAGCCTTAGCGGGGTCCCCTACAATGAGCAGTTCTTC
>TRBD1|TRBV6-5|-|TRBJ2-3
CASKSTGMWDTQYF
TGTGCCAGCAAGTCGACAGGGATGTGGGATACGCAGTATTTT
>-|TRBV7-9|-|TRBJ2-5
CASSFAGGLQETQYF
TGTGCCAGCAGCTTTGCGGGCGGGTTACAAGAGACCCAGTACTTC
>TRBD1|TRBV6-6|-|TRBJ2-7
CASSNPGDRAYEQYF
TGTGCCAGCAGTAATCCCGGGGACAGGGCCTACGAGCAGTACTTC
>-|TRBV27|few|TRBJ2-5
CASSYREGFQETQYF
TGTGCCAGCAGTTACAGGGAAGGGTTCCAAGAGACCCAGTACTTC
>-|TRBV7-2|-|TRBJ2-7
CASSLRTVEQYF
TGTGCCAGCAGCTTACGGACAGTCGAGCAGTACTTC
>-|TRBV9|few|TRBJ2-1
CASSPGGTLTSYNEQFF
TGTGCCAGCAGCCCAGGAGGGACTCTCACGTCCTACAATGAGCAGTTCTTC
>-|TRBV28|-|TRBJ1-2
CASSPQEGGGYTF
TGTGCCAGCAGTCCTCAAGAAGGAGGGGGCTACACCTTC